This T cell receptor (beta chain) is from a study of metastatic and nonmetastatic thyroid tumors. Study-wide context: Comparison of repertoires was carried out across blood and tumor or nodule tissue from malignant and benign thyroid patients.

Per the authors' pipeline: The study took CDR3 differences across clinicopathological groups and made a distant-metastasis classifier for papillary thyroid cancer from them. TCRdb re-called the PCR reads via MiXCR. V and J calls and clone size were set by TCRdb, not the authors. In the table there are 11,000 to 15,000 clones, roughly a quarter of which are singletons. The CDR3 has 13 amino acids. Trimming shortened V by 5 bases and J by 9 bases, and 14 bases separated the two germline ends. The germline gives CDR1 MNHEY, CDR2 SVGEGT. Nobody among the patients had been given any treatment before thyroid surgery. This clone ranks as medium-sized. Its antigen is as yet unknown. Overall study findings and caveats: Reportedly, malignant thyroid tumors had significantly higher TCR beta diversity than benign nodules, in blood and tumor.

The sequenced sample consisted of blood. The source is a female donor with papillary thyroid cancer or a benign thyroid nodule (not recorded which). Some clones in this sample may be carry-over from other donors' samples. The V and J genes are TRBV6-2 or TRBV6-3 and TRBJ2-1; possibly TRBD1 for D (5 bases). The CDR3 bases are TGTGCCAGCAGTGGCGGAGTAAGGGGTGAGCAGTTCTTC. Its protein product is CASSGGVRGEQFF.